The next 12 T cell receptor beta chains were all read from a single sample in a study of cytotoxic CD8 clonotypes in ibrutinib-treated CLL. Sequencing used immunoSEQ multiplex PCR; TCRdb keeps in-frame clones, though not all of them. The repertoire holds 35,000 to 50,000 clones, approximately 70% seen once, with approximately 13% in the top ten. Sample: PBMCs, taken after 12 months of ibrutinib treatment. The receptors stem from a human donor with chronic lymphocytic leukemia.

The gene calls are TRBV2 and TRBJ2-5; possibly TRBD1 for D (6 bases). V lost 4 bases and J lost 0, with 15 bases in between. This CDR3 contains 16 residues. Looked up from germline, CDR1 is SNHLY and CDR2 is FYNNEI. The CDR3 DNA is TGTGCCAGCAGTGTTAGTCGTAAGGGGGACCAAGAGACCCAGTACTTC. Its translation: CASSVSRKGDQETQYF.

This chain connects TRBV6-5 to TRBJ1-1; D is possibly TRBD1 (5 bases). The CDR3 sequence is 15 residues long. Between the trimmed V and J ends, which lost 2 bases and 4 bases, there was a span of 14 bases. Germline values: CDR1 MNHEY, CDR2 SVGAGI. As DNA, the CDR3 is TGTGCCAGCAGTTACGGCTCGGTCGGGGGCACTGAAGCTTTCTTT. Its protein is CASSYGSVGGTEAFF.

The chain has TRBV9 and TRBJ1-2; D gene uncertain. The CDR3 spans 15 residues. V was cut by 0 bases and J by 8 bases, with 17 bases left in between. Germline loops: CDR1 SGDLS, CDR2 YYNGEE. The CDR3 region has the DNA TGTGCCAGCAGCGTAGCCTCCCCAGGAGGCAGAGGCTACACCTTC. Translation gives CASSVASPGGRGYTF.

V gene TRBV18 combines with J gene TRBJ1-2; possibly TRBD1 for D (6 bases). The CDR3 covers 15 residues. Trimming took 0 bases from V and 6 from J, leaving 14 bases between them. Germline assignment: CDR1 KGHSH and CDR2 LQKENI. CDR3 bases: TGTGCCAGCTCACCACCTCGGGGGCCCGGAGATGGCTACACCTTC. Translation: CASSPPRGPGDGYTF.

This chain uses TRBV7-8 with TRBJ2-1; D call uncertain. Trimming left V 1 base short and J 7 bases short, with 14 bases between. CDR3 length equals 15 residues. The V gene's germline CDR1 is SGHVS and CDR2 FQNEAQ. The CDR3 spells CASSLVRGRMNEQFF. For the CDR3, the DNA is TGTGCCAGCAGCTTAGTAAGAGGTCGGATGAATGAGCAGTTCTTC.

V usage is TRBV25-1 and J usage is TRBJ1-4; D is possibly TRBD1 (5 bases). V was trimmed by 4 bases and J by 3 bases, leaving 12 bases between them. Germline V gives CDR1 MGHDK, CDR2 SYGVNS. The CDR3 has 15 residues. The CDR3 here is CASSGITGANEKLFF. CDR3 nucleotide sequence: TGTGCCAGCAGTGGGATTACAGGTGCTAATGAAAAACTGTTTTTT.

This rearrangement joins TRBV5-4 to TRBJ2-7, with 12 bases fitting TRBD2. The ends lost 4 bases at V and 5 bases at J; junction bases unmatched: 10. Germline-derived CDR1 and CDR2 are SGHNT and YYREEE (reference sequence). The CDR3 consists of 16 residues. CDR3 DNA sequence: TGTGCCAGCAGCCAGCCCCGCCTAGCGGGAGGGAACGAGCAGTACTTC. Residues: CASSQPRLAGGNEQYF.

This clone was detected only a few times. The chain combines TRBV27 with TRBJ1-1; no definite D call. Looked up from germline, CDR1 is MNHEY and CDR2 is SMNVEV (reference sequence). The germline V and J ends were trimmed by 1 base and 1 base, with 4 bases remaining between them. The CDR3 runs to 13 residues. CDR3 nucleotides: TGTGCCAGCAGTTTATACAGGAACACTGAAGCTTTCTTT. This gives the protein CASSLYRNTEAFF.

The chain combines TRBV7-2 with TRBJ2-5; 8 nucleotides line up with TRBD1. This CDR3 region has 13 residues. Germline V gene data show CDR1 as SGHTA and CDR2 as FQGNSA. J gave up 9 bases and V 4 bases, and 7 bases lay outside the gene matches. CDR3 region: CASSSGQGLAQYF. CDR3 sequence (DNA): TGTGCCAGCAGCTCCGGACAGGGTTTGGCCCAGTACTTC.

This clone appeared a single time. CDR3 nucleotide sequence: TGTGCCAGCAGCTTGGTGGCCCCCTACGAGCAGTACTTC. This translates into CASSLVAPYEQYF. The rearrangement links TRBV5-6 to TRBJ2-7; D gene unclear. The CDR3 extends over 13 amino acids. Looked up from germline, CDR1 is SGHDT and CDR2 is YYEEEE. The germline V and J ends were trimmed by 0 bases and 2 bases, with 6 bases remaining between them.

The chain uses TRBV10-3 and TRBJ2-3; TRBD1 matches at 7 bases. The CDR3 totals 14 residues. Germline-derived CDR1 and CDR2 are ENHRY and SYGVKD. The V segment lost 7 bases and the J segment 3 bases; nucleotides outside the gene matches: 7. The CDR3 reads CAITDRVGTDTQYF. The CDR3 nucleotides are TGTGCCATCACCGACAGGGTGGGGACAGATACGCAGTATTTT.

The chain recombines TRBV9 with TRBJ2-3, with TRBD1 matching over 7 bases. The CDR3 runs 17 residues. Germline CDR1 reads SGDLS; CDR2 reads YYNGEE. Germline trimming cut 4 bases from V and 9 bases from J; bases unmatched to any gene: 20. CDR3 in amino acids: CASSFPPRDRVFETQYF. The CDR3 coding sequence is TGTGCCAGCAGCTTCCCCCCCCGGGACAGAGTTTTCGAGACGCAGTATTTT.